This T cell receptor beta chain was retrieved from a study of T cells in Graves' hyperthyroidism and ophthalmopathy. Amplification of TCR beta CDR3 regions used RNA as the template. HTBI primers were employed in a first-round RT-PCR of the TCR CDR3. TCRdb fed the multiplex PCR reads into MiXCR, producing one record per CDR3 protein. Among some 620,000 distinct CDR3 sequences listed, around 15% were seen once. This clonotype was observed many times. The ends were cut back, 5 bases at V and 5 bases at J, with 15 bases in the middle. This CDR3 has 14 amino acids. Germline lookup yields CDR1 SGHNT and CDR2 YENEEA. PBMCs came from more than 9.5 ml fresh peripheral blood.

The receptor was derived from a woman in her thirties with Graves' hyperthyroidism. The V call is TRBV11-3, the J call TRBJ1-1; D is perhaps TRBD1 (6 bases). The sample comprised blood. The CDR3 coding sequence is TGTGCCAGCAGCAGAGACAGGAGGGGGACTGAAGCTTTCTTT. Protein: CASSRDRRGTEAFF.